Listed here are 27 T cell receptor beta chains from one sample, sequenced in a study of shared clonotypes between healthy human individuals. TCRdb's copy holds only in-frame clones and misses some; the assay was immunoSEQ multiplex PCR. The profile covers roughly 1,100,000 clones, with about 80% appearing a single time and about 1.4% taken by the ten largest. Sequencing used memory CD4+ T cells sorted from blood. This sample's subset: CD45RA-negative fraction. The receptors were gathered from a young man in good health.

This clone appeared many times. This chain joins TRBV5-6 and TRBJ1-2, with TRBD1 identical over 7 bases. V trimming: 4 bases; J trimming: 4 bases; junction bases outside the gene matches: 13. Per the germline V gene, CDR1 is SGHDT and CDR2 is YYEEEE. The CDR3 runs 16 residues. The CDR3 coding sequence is TGTGCCAGCAGCCGGAAAAACAGGGGCGCGGGCTATGGCTACACCTTC. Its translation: CASSRKNRGAGYGYTF.

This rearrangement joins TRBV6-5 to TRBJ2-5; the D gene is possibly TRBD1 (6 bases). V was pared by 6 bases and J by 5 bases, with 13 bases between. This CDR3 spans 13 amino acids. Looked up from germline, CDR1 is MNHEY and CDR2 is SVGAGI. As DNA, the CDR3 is TGTGCCAGCAGGAACAGGGTAGGGGAGACCCAGTACTTC. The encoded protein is CASRNRVGETQYF.

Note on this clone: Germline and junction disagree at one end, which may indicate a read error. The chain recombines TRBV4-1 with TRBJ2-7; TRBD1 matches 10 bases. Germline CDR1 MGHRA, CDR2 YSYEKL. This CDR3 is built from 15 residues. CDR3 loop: CASSPSGTGAYEQYF. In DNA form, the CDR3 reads TGTGCCAGCAGCCCGAGTGGGACAGGGGCCTACGAGCAGTACTTC.

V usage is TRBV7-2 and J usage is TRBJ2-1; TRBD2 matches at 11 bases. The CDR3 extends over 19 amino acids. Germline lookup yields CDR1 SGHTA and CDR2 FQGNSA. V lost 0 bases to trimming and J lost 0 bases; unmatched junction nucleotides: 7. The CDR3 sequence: CASSLALAGGGSSYNEQFF. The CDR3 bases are TGTGCCAGCAGCTTAGCGCTAGCGGGAGGTGGTAGCTCCTACAATGAGCAGTTCTTC. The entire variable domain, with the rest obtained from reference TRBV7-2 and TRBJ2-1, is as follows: GAGVSQSPSNKVTEKGKDVELRCDPISGHTALYWYRQSLGQGLEFLIYFQGNSAPDKSGLPSDRFSAERTGGSVSTLTIQRTQQEDSAVYLCASSLALAGGGSSYNEQFFGPGTRLTVL.

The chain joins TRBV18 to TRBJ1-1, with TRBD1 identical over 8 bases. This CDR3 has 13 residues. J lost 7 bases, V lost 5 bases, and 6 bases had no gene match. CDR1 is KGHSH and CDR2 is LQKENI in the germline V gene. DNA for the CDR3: TGTGCCAGCTCATTCGACGGGACAGGTGAAGCTTTCTTT. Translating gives CASSFDGTGEAFF.

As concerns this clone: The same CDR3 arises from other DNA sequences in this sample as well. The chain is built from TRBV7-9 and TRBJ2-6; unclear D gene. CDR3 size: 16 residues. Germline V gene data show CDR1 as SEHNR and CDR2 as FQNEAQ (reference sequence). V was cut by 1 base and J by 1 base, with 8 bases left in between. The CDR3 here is CASSLGEGSGANVLTF. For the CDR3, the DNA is TGTGCCAGCAGCTTAGGAGAAGGGTCTGGGGCCAACGTCCTGACTTTC.

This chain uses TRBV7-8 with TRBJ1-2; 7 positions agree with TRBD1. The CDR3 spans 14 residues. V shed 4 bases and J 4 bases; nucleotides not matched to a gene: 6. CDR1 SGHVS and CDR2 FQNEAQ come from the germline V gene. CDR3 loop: CASSSDTGVYGYTF. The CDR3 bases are TGTGCCAGCAGCTCCGATACAGGGGTCTATGGCTACACCTTC.

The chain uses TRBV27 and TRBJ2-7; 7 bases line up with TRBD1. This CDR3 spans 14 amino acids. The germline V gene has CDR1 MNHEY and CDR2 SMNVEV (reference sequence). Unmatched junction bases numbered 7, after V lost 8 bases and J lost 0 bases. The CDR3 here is CASRMGQSSYEQYF. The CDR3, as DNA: TGTGCCAGCCGCATGGGACAGAGCTCCTACGAGCAGTACTTC.

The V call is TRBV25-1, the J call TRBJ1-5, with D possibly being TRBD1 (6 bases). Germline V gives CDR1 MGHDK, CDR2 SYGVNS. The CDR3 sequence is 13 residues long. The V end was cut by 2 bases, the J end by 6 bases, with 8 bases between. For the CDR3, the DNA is TGTGCCAGCAGTGAAGGGGGCTTTCAGCCCCAGCATTTT. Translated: CASSEGGFQPQHF.

CDR3 in amino acids: CASSLRGGEGSPLHF. The CDR3 DNA follows: TGCGCCAGCAGCTTGCGCGGGGGCGAAGGTTCACCCCTCCACTTT. V gene TRBV5-1 combines with J gene TRBJ1-6; tentative D call: TRBD1 (6 bases). This CDR3 has 15 amino acids. CDR1 and CDR2 from the germline V gene are SGHRS and YFSETQ. V lost 1 base and J 9 bases, leaving 14 bases between the germline ends.

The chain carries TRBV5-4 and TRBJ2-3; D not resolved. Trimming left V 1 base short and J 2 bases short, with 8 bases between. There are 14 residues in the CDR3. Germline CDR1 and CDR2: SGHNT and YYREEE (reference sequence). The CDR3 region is CASSLSGVTDTQYF. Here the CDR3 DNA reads TGTGCCAGCAGCTTGTCAGGAGTCACAGATACGCAGTATTTT.

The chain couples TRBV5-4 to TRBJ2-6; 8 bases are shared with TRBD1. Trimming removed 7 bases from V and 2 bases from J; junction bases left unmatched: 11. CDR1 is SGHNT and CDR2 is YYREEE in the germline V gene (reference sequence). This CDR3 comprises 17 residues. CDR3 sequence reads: CASGETGAGPGANVLTF. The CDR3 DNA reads TGTGCCAGCGGAGAGACAGGGGCGGGGCCTGGGGCCAACGTCCTGACTTTC.

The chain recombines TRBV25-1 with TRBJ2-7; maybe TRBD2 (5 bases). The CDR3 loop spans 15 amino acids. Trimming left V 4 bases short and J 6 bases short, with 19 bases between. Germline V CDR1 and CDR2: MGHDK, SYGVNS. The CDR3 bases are TGTGCCAGCAGTGGGCATGGGCCTGGCCGGGGCGAGCAGTACTTC. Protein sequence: CASSGHGPGRGEQYF.

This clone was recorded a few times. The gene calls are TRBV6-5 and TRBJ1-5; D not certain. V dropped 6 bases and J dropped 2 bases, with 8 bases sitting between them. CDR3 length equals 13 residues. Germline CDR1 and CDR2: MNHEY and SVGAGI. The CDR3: CASSPWGNQPQHF. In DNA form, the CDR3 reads TGTGCCAGCAGCCCTTGGGGCAATCAGCCCCAGCATTTT.

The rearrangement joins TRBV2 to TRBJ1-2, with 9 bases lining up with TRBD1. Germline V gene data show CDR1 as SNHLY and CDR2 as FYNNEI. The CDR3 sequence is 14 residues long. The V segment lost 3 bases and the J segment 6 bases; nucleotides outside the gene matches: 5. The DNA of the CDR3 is TGTGCCAGCAGTGATCACAGGGGGCGCGATGGCTACACCTTC. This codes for CASSDHRGRDGYTF.

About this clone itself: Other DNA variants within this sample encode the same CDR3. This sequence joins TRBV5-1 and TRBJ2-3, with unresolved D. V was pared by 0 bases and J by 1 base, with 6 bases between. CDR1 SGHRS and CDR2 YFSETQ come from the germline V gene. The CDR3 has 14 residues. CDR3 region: CASSLERGTDTQYF. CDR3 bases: TGCGCCAGCAGCTTGGAAAGGGGCACAGATACGCAGTATTTT.

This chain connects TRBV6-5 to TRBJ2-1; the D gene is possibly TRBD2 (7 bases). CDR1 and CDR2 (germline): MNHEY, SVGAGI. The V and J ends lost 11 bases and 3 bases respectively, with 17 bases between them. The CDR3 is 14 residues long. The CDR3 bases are TGTGCCTCCTCGAGAGGGGGGGTCTACAATGAGCAGTTCTTC. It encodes CASSRGGVYNEQFF.

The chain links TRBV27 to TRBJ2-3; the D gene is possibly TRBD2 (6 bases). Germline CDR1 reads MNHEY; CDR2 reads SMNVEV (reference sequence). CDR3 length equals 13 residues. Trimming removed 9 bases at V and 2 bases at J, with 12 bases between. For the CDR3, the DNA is TGTGCCAGTCGACTAGGGGCCACAGATACGCAGTATTTT. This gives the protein CASRLGATDTQYF.

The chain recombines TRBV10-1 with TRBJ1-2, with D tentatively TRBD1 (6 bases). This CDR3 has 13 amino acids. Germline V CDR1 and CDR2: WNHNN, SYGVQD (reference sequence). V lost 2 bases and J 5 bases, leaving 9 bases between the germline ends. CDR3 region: CASSENRAYGYTF. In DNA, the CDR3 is TGCGCCAGCAGTGAGAACAGGGCGTATGGCTACACCTTC.

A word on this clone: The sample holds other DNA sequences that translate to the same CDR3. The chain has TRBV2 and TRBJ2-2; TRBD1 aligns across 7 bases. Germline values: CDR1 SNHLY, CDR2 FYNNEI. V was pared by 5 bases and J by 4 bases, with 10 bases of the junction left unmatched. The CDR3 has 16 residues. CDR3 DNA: TGTGCCAGCAGTCTCAGAGGGGGCGGAAGCACCGGGGAGCTGTTTTTT. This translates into CASSLRGGGSTGELFF. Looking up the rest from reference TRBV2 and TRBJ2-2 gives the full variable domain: EPEVTQTPSHQVTQMGQEVILRCVPISNHLYFYWYRQILGQKVEFLVSFYNNEISEKSEIFDDQFSVERPDGSNFTLKIRSTKLEDSAMYFCASSLRGGGSTGELFFGEGSRLTVL.

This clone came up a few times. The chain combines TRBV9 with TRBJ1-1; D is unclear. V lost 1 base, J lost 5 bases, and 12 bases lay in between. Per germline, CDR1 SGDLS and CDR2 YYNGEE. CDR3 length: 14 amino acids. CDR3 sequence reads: CASSVTPVATEAFF. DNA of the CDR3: TGTGCCAGCAGCGTAACCCCCGTAGCTACTGAAGCTTTCTTT. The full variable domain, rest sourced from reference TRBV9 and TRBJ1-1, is DSGVTQTPKHLITATGQRVTLRCSPRSGDLSVYWYQQSLDQGLQFLIQYYNGEERAKGNILERFSAQQFPDLHSELNLSSLELGDSALYFCASSVTPVATEAFFGQGTRLTVV.

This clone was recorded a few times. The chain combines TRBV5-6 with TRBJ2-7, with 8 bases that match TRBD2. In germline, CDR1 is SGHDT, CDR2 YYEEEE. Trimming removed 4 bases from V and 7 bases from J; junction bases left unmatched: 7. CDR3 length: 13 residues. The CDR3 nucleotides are TGTGCCAGCAGCCTCAGCGGGAGCAGGGAGCAGTACTTC. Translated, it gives CASSLSGSREQYF.

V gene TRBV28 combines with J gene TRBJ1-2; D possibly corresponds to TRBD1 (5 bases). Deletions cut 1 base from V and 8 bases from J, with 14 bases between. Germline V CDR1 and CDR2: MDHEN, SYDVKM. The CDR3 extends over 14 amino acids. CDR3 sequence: CASSLLGPFHGYTF. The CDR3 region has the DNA TGTGCCAGCAGTTTATTGGGGCCTTTTCACGGCTACACCTTC.

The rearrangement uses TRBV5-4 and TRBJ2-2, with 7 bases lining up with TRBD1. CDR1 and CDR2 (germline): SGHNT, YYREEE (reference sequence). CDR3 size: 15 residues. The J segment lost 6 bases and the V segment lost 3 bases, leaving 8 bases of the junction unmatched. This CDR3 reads CASSSAGGPSGELFF. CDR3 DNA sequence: TGTGCCAGCAGCTCGGCAGGGGGTCCGTCCGGGGAGCTGTTTTTT.

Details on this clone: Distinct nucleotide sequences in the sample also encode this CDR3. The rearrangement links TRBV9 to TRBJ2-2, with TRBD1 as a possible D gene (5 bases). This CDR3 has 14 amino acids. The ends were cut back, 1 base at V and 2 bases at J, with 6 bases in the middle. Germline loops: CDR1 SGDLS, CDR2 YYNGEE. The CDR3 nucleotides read TGTGCCAGCAGCGTACAGGGTAACACCGGGGAGCTGTTTTTT. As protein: CASSVQGNTGELFF.

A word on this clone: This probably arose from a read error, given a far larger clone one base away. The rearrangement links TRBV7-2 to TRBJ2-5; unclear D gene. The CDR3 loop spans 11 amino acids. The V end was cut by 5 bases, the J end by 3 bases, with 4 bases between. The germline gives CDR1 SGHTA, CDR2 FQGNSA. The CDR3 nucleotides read TGTGCCAGCAGCGTAAAAGAGACCCAGTACTTC. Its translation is CASSVKETQYF.

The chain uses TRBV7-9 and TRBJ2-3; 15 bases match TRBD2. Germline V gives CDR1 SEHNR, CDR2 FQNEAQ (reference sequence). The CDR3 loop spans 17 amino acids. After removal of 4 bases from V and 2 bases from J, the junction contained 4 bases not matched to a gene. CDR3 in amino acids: CASSSRTSGGVTDTQYF. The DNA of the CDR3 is TGTGCCAGCAGCTCCAGGACTAGCGGGGGGGTCACAGATACGCAGTATTTT.